This T cell receptor (beta chain) came from a study of technical replicates of blood from several donors. Some clones are missing from TCRdb's copy, which holds only in-frame ones; the method was immunoSEQ multiplex PCR. The repertoire includes some 98,000 clones, roughly 95% of them detected once, and 0.23% sits in the top ten. Germline-derived CDR1 and CDR2 are SEHNR and FQNEAQ (reference sequence). V gave up 3 bases and J gave up 2 bases, with 13 bases separating them. The CDR3 is 15 amino acids. V usage is TRBV7-9 and J usage is TRBJ2-5, with D tentatively TRBD1 (5 bases). Sequencing was done on a sample of T cells isolated from PBMCs. The receptor comes from a human donor in good health. CDR3 protein: CASSLVVRAQETQYF. DNA for the CDR3: TGTGCCAGCAGCTTGGTCGTCAGGGCACAAGAGACCCAGTACTTC.